These 20 T cell receptor beta chains were all obtained from the same sample, sequenced in a study of T cells in Graves' hyperthyroidism and ophthalmopathy. Amplified TCR beta CDR3 regions came from RNA transcripts. The HTBI primer set was used in a first-round RT-PCR of the TCR CDR3. TCRdb ran MiXCR on the multiplex PCR reads and lists one entry per CDR3 protein. Of about 200,000 distinct CDR3 sequences in the sample, around a sixth were seen once. The specimen sequenced was blood. The source of these receptors is a woman aged 45 to 65 with Graves' hyperthyroidism.

This clonotype has more than one count but fewer than ten. The chain couples TRBV19 to TRBJ1-4; 7 bases fit TRBD1. The trim removed 10 bases at V and 8 bases at J, leaving 10 bases unmatched. Germline V lookup: CDR1 LNHDA, CDR2 SQIVND (reference sequence). The CDR3 extends over 13 amino acids. The CDR3 sequence is CATKDRIGEKLFF. DNA for the CDR3: TGTGCCACCAAGGACAGGATCGGCGAAAAACTGTTTTTT.

The J gene is TRBJ1-1, the V gene TRBV11-2; D perhaps matches TRBD1 (6 bases). V lost 1 base and J lost 5, with 17 bases in between. From germline, CDR1 is SGHAT and CDR2 FQNNGV. This CDR3 has 16 residues. The CDR3: CASSLVGGQVATEAFF. CDR3 in DNA: TGTGCCAGCAGCTTAGTGGGGGGGCAAGTGGCAACTGAAGCTTTCTTT.

V is TRBV6-1 and J is TRBJ1-1; D call uncertain. Germline loops: CDR1 MNHNS, CDR2 SASEGT. Deletions cut 9 bases from V and 3 bases from J, with 17 bases between. The CDR3 sequence is 14 residues long. The CDR3 DNA sequence: TGTGCCAGTGGCCTGAGGAATAGGGACACTGAAGCTTTCTTT. Translated, it gives CASGLRNRDTEAFF.

This clonotype was detected ten times or more. The chain joins TRBV2 to TRBJ2-3, with 10 bases matching TRBD1. The CDR3 has 18 amino acids. Trimming took 8 bases from V and 6 from J; bases not matched to a gene: 20. Germline V CDR1 and CDR2: SNHLY, FYNNEI. The CDR3 DNA sequence: TGTGCCAGCTGGGACAGGGGACGTACTGGCGGCGGGAGGGATACGCAGTATTTT. This translates into CASWDRGRTGGGRDTQYF.

This clonotype was detected a few times. The gene calls are TRBV19 and TRBJ2-7, with D possibly matching TRBD2 (7 bases). The CDR3 runs 16 residues. V shed 4 bases and J shed 3 bases, with 19 bases lying between them. CDR1 and CDR2 from the germline V gene are LNHDA and SQIVND (reference sequence). Here the CDR3 DNA reads TGTGCCAGTAGTACCGGGCGGGGGCGAGAAAACTACGAGCAGTACTTC. Its translation is CASSTGRGRENYEQYF.

This clonotype was observed at least ten times. The chain recombines TRBV2 with TRBJ1-5; D is ambiguous. Germline CDR1 reads SNHLY; CDR2 reads FYNNEI. V lost 6 bases, J lost 1 base, and 13 bases lay in between. The CDR3 totals 15 residues. The CDR3 loop reads CASSPEKVSNQPQHF. Here the CDR3 DNA reads TGTGCCAGCAGCCCCGAGAAGGTGAGCAATCAGCCCCAGCATTTT.

This clonotype occurred once. This could be a read error, since a much larger clone is one nucleotide away. The J gene is TRBJ2-1, the V gene TRBV12-3 or TRBV12-4, with D possibly called TRBD1 or TRBD2 (5 bases each). The CDR3 has 13 amino acids. Trimming removed 1 base at V and 10 bases at J, with 11 bases between. CDR3 bases: TGTGCCAGCAGTTTAGGGGGGATTGGCGAGCAGTTCTTC. As protein: CASSLGGIGEQFF.

This clonotype occurred many times. This chain connects TRBV5-1 to TRBJ1-5, with unresolved D. The germline V and J ends were trimmed by 4 bases and 1 base, with 12 bases remaining between them. CDR1 and CDR2 from the germline V gene are SGHRS and YFSETQ. This CDR3 is built from 15 residues. DNA of the CDR3: TGCGCCAGCAGCCCCGACGGAGGGAGCAATCAGCCCCAGCATTTT. It specifies CASSPDGGSNQPQHF.

In DNA form, the CDR3 reads TGTGCCAGCAGTGCTCTAGCGGACCGGGATAGTAGCTCCTACAATGAGCAGTTCTTC. As protein: CASSALADRDSSSYNEQFF. The chain couples TRBV6-4 to TRBJ2-1, with 7 bases aligning to TRBD2. Germline loops: CDR1 MRHNA, CDR2 SNTAGT. The CDR3 consists of 19 residues. Trimming cost V 4 bases and J 0 bases; bases outside gene matches: 15.

This clonotype showed up many times. The V and J genes are TRBV20-1 and TRBJ2-7, with a tentative D call TRBD1 (6 bases). The CDR3 covers 15 residues. Germline V gene lookup returns CDR1 DFQATT and CDR2 SNEGSKA (reference sequence). Trimming stripped 4 bases from V and 1 base from J, with 17 bases between. For the CDR3, the DNA is TGCAGTGCTACTGGTGGGGGCGTCCCTTCCTACGAGCAGTACTTC. Protein: CSATGGGVPSYEQYF.

The chain combines TRBV19 with TRBJ2-3; 10 bases are shared with TRBD2. Looked up from germline, CDR1 is LNHDA and CDR2 is SQIVND (reference sequence). The CDR3 length is 14 residues. V gave up 8 bases and J gave up 6 bases; unmatched junction bases: 8. The CDR3 nucleotides read TGTGCCAGTTCCGCTAGCGGGAGAATGGATACGCAGTATTTT. Protein: CASSASGRMDTQYF.

This clonotype was seen at least ten times. The CDR3 DNA follows: TGTGCCAGCAGCCAATCCTTTCGCCATGGCTACACCTTC. It encodes CASSQSFRHGYTF. The chain links TRBV12-3 or TRBV12-4 to TRBJ1-2, with unresolved D. The CDR3 covers 13 residues. V was shortened by 6 bases and J by 6 bases, with 14 bases between the two germline ends.

The V gene is TRBV10-3, the J gene TRBJ2-1; D not resolved. Germline V gene lookup returns CDR1 ENHRY and CDR2 SYGVKD. V lost 8 bases and J lost 7, with 6 bases in between. The CDR3 consists of 10 residues. This chain's CDR3 is CAIGSNEQFF. The CDR3 coding sequence is TGTGCCATCGGTAGTAATGAGCAGTTCTTC.

The rearrangement joins TRBV30 to TRBJ2-7; D is unresolved. The germline CDR1 and CDR2 sequences are GTSNPN and SVGIG (reference sequence). Trimming removed 8 bases at V and 1 base at J, with 18 bases between. The length of the CDR3 is 14 residues. CDR3 loop: CAGSLTALSYEQYF. The DNA of the CDR3 is TGTGCCGGAAGTCTTACAGCGCTTTCCTACGAGCAGTACTTC.

The gene calls are TRBV20-1 and TRBJ2-5; 10 bases match TRBD2. V trimming: 4 bases; J trimming: 4 bases; junction bases outside the gene matches: 3. Looked up from germline, CDR1 is DFQATT and CDR2 is SNEGSKA (reference sequence). CDR3 size: 13 residues. The CDR3 coding sequence is TGCAGTGCTATGACTAGCGGGCGAGAGACCCAGTACTTC. The encoded protein is CSAMTSGRETQYF.

In this sample, this clonotype turned up many times. This chain uses TRBV3-1 with TRBJ1-4; D possibly corresponds to TRBD1 (5 bases). The ends were cut back, 1 base at V and 2 bases at J, with 11 bases in the middle. This CDR3 region has 16 residues. The germline V gene has CDR1 LGHDT and CDR2 YNNKEL (reference sequence). The CDR3 region is CASSQGSGGTNEKLFF. The CDR3 coding sequence is TGTGCCAGCAGCCAAGGATCCGGGGGGACTAATGAAAAACTGTTTTTT. Looking up the rest from reference TRBV3-1 and TRBJ1-4 gives the full variable domain: DTAVSQTPKYLVTQMGNDKSIKCEQNLGHDTMYWYKQDSKKFLKIMFSYNNKELIINETVPNRFSPKSPDKAHLNLHINSLELGDSAVYFCASSQGSGGTNEKLFFGSGTQLSVL.

This clonotype was seen repeatedly, ten times or more. The V and J genes are TRBV27 and TRBJ2-1; D is ambiguous. The CDR3 totals 16 residues. Per germline, CDR1 MNHEY and CDR2 SMNVEV (reference sequence). Trimming removed 9 bases at V and 0 bases at J, with 18 bases between. Written as DNA, the CDR3 is TGTGCCAGTGGGCTGTTAGTACTTGGCTCCTACAATGAGCAGTTCTTC. This encodes CASGLLVLGSYNEQFF.

There are a few counts of this clonotype. This rearrangement joins TRBV4-1 to TRBJ2-1, with D possibly matching TRBD2 (5 bases). The V gene lost 2 bases and the J gene lost 8 bases, with 16 bases spanning the gap. CDR3 length: 15 amino acids. CDR1 and CDR2 (germline): MGHRA, YSYEKL. The CDR3 here is CASSQPINRGHEQFF. CDR3 DNA sequence: TGCGCCAGCAGCCAACCGATCAATCGGGGTCATGAGCAGTTCTTC.

This clonotype came up many times. This chain's CDR3 is CASSEGRAEEGEKLFF. The CDR3 coding sequence is TGTGCCAGCAGTGAAGGCAGGGCAGAAGAAGGTGAAAAACTGTTTTTT. V and J are TRBV6-1 and TRBJ1-4; D perhaps matches TRBD1 (5 bases). The CDR3 consists of 16 residues. V was trimmed by 1 base and J by 7 bases, leaving 16 bases between them. Per germline, CDR1 MNHNS and CDR2 SASEGT.

The chain joins TRBV7-2 to TRBJ1-3; no clear D. Germline CDR1 reads SGHTA; CDR2 reads FQGNSA. The CDR3 is made up of 13 amino acids. V was clipped by 5 bases and J by 0 bases, with 5 bases between them. The CDR3: CASSQASGNTIYF. As DNA, the CDR3 is TGTGCCAGCAGCCAGGCCTCTGGAAACACCATATATTTT.